This passage covers 27 T cell receptor beta chains from one sample sequenced in a study of T cell responses to AZD1222 COVID-19 vaccine (dated by TCRdb to about 2021). The time point label on this specimen signifies: about 28 days (+/-7) after the second vaccine dose. Library construction relied on the immunoSEQ multiplex PCR assay. This is the immuneACCESS table as TCRdb keeps it, with only in-frame sequences that have V and J called. A part of the clones is gone; compared with another copy, unresolved V genes explain less than half, and the rest is unexplained. This sample comprises about 180,000 clones, roughly 91% of them detected only once. The ten largest clonotypes hold 25% to 30% of the sample. The input for sequencing was peripheral blood, taken 28 days after the second AZD1222 dose. The receptors here all came from an adult who received the AZD1222 COVID-19 vaccine.

This clone was picked up a small number of times. The chain carries TRBV7-2 and TRBJ2-2; 7 bases fit TRBD1. The CDR3 loop spans 18 amino acids. V shed 5 bases and J 2 bases; nucleotides not matched to a gene: 14. Germline lookup yields CDR1 SGHTA and CDR2 FQGNSA. The CDR3 region is CASSPRQGSHPNTGELFF. DNA of the CDR3: TGTGCCAGCAGCCCGAGACAGGGATCTCATCCAAACACCGGGGAGCTGTTTTTT.

The chain couples TRBV4-3 to TRBJ1-3, with D hard to call. Germline-derived CDR1 and CDR2 are LGHNA and YSLEER. Deletions cut 4 bases from V and 0 bases from J, with 22 bases between. The CDR3 extends over 19 amino acids. The CDR3 loop reads CASSRSALELAFSGNTIYF. CDR3 nucleotides: TGCGCCAGCAGCCGAAGTGCGTTAGAGTTAGCATTCTCTGGAAACACCATATATTTT.

The V gene is TRBV7-2, the J gene TRBJ2-7; TRBD2 matches 15 bases. Trimming at V came to 4 bases and at J to 4 bases, leaving 2 bases not matched to a gene. The CDR3 is 15 residues long. CDR1 SGHTA and CDR2 FQGNSA come from the germline V gene. The CDR3 here is CASSSGLAGGYEQYF. As DNA, the CDR3 is TGTGCCAGCAGCTCCGGACTAGCGGGAGGGTACGAGCAGTACTTC.

As concerns this clone: Distinct nucleotide sequences in the sample also encode this CDR3. The chain is built from TRBV24-1 and TRBJ2-7; 9 positions match TRBD1. J gave up 1 base and V 4 bases, and 4 bases lay outside the gene matches. Germline V CDR1 and CDR2: KGHDR, SFDVKD. The CDR3 is 15 residues long. CDR3 sequence (DNA): TGTGCCACCAGTGACCCGGGACAGGGATCCTACGAGCAGTACTTC. Protein product: CATSDPGQGSYEQYF.

The chain combines TRBV29-1 with TRBJ2-3; D is undetermined. Trimming took off 3 bases at V and 2 bases at J, with 3 bases between the two ends. This CDR3 comprises 11 residues. Germline V lookup: CDR1 SQVTM, CDR2 ANQGSEA. For the CDR3, the DNA is TGCAGCGTTGACCTCACAGATACGCAGTATTTT. Residues: CSVDLTDTQYF.

In the case of this clone: A junction end diverges from the germline sequence, so it may reflect a read error. The chain links TRBV4-3 to TRBJ2-7; D tentatively reads TRBD1 or TRBD2 (5 bases each). Germline V lookup: CDR1 LGHNA, CDR2 YSLEER. CDR3 length: 14 amino acids. The CDR3 region is CASSQDFTRGEQCF. CDR3 in DNA: TGCGCCAGCAGCCAAGATTTCACCCGGGGCGAGCAGTGCTTC.

The V call is TRBV19, the J call TRBJ1-1, with unresolved D. CDR1 is LNHDA, CDR2 SQIVND, per germline (reference sequence). CDR3 length: 12 residues. Trimming cost V 4 bases and J 2 bases, with 5 bases left between them. DNA of the CDR3: TGTGCCAGTAGTAATGTAAACACTGAAGCTTTCTTT. The encoded protein is CASSNVNTEAFF.

The chain recombines TRBV7-3 with TRBJ1-1; perhaps TRBD1 as D (6 bases). CDR3 length: 14 residues. Germline V gene data show CDR1 as SGHTA and CDR2 as FQGTGA. V was cut by 5 bases and J by 5 bases, with 15 bases left in between. CDR3 nucleotide sequence: TGTGCCAGCAGCCCAACCGGACAGATTACTGAAGCTTTCTTT. Its translation is CASSPTGQITEAFF. Combining the CDR3 with reference TRBV7-3 and TRBJ1-1 gives the whole variable domain GAGVSQTPSNKVTEKGKYVELRCDPISGHTALYWYRQSLGQGPEFLIYFQGTGAADDSGLPNDRFFAVRPEGSVSTLKIQRTERGDSAVYLCASSPTGQITEAFFGQGTRLTVV.

This chain joins TRBV5-1 and TRBJ2-7; D not resolved. The V gene lost 2 bases and the J gene lost 5 bases, with 14 bases spanning the gap. CDR3 length equals 14 residues. The germline V gene has CDR1 SGHRS and CDR2 YFSETQ. The CDR3 here is CASSLPAGTHEQYF. The CDR3 DNA sequence: TGCGCCAGCAGCTTACCGGCAGGTACCCACGAGCAGTACTTC.

The V and J genes are TRBV2 and TRBJ1-3; D is unclear. The CDR3 contains 16 residues. Trimming took 7 bases from V and 2 from J, leaving 18 bases between them. Germline lookup yields CDR1 SNHLY and CDR2 FYNNEI. CDR3 sequence: CASTPGGGRTGNTIYF. The CDR3 DNA reads as TGTGCCAGCACCCCCGGCGGAGGGAGAACTGGAAACACCATATATTTT.

Points on this clone: The sample contains more than one DNA sequence encoding this CDR3. J is TRBJ1-1 and V is TRBV28; unclear D gene. Germline CDR1 is MDHEN and CDR2 is SYDVKM. Trimming removed 6 bases from V and 2 bases from J, with 4 bases in between. CDR3 length: 11 amino acids. The CDR3 loop reads CASRLNTEAFF. CDR3 bases: TGTGCCAGCAGATTAAACACTGAAGCTTTCTTT.

V usage is TRBV6-2 or TRBV6-3 and J usage is TRBJ2-7, with 11 bases that match TRBD1. CDR1 is MNHEY, CDR2 SVGEGT, per germline. The CDR3 sequence is 16 residues long. The ends lost 7 bases at V and 3 bases at J; junction bases unmatched: 11. CDR3 DNA sequence: TGTGCCAGCACCCCGGGGGTCGGGACAGGGGGCTACGAGCAGTACTTC. Its protein product is CASTPGVGTGGYEQYF.

The CDR3 DNA follows: TGTGCCAGCAGCCCCTCGTGGGCCGATGAAAAACTGTTTTTT. It specifies CASSPSWADEKLFF. The chain links TRBV4-2 to TRBJ1-4; D is undetermined. CDR3 length: 14 residues. Germline-derived CDR1 and CDR2 are LGHNA and YNFKEQ. The ends were cut back, 4 bases at V and 6 bases at J, with 12 bases in the middle.

CDR3 protein: CASSYVGLEAFF. The CDR3 DNA sequence: TGTGCCAGCAGTTACGTGGGGCTGGAAGCTTTCTTT. The chain employs TRBV6-5 and TRBJ1-1, with a tentative D call TRBD1 (5 bases). Germline V gene lookup returns CDR1 MNHEY and CDR2 SVGAGI. The CDR3 totals 12 residues. Trimming removed 2 bases from V and 8 bases from J, with 9 bases in between.

The chain combines TRBV23-1 with TRBJ1-5; TRBD1 aligns across 7 bases. TRBV23-1 qualifies as an ORF whose function is uncertain. The CDR3 runs to 15 residues. J was trimmed by 2 bases and V by 5 bases; bases with no gene match: 6. For the CDR3, the DNA is TGCGCCAGCAGTGGTCGACAGGGCGGCAATCAGCCCCAGCATTTT. Translating gives CASSGRQGGNQPQHF.

As DNA, the CDR3 is TGTGCCAGCAGCTTTCAGCAGGGGACCGGGGAGCTGTTTTTT. Translated: CASSFQQGTGELFF. The chain recombines TRBV7-9 with TRBJ2-2; D is possibly TRBD1 (6 bases). In germline, CDR1 is SEHNR, CDR2 FQNEAQ (reference sequence). The CDR3 sequence is 14 residues long. The V gene lost 3 bases and the J gene lost 5 bases, with 10 bases spanning the gap.

This clone was seen once. This chain connects TRBV30 to TRBJ1-5; no firm D call. Per germline, CDR1 GTSNPN and CDR2 SVGIG (reference sequence). Trimming took off 1 base at V and 5 bases at J, with 18 bases between the two ends. This CDR3 has 16 residues. CDR3 in amino acids: CAWSGSLPGGDQPQHF. The CDR3 region has the DNA TGTGCCTGGAGTGGATCCCTCCCTGGAGGAGATCAGCCCCAGCATTTT.

CDR3 protein: CASSLRGADTQYF. Written as DNA, the CDR3 is TGTGCCAGCAGTTTAAGAGGCGCAGATACGCAGTATTTT. The chain links TRBV28 to TRBJ2-3; no clear D gene. Germline assignment: CDR1 MDHEN and CDR2 SYDVKM. Trimming shortened V by 2 bases and J by 4 bases, and 7 bases separated the two germline ends. There are 13 residues in the CDR3.

The chain combines TRBV25-1 with TRBJ1-2; D gene unclear. The CDR3 is 11 amino acids. In germline, CDR1 is MGHDK, CDR2 SYGVNS. V was shortened by 6 bases and J by 2 bases, with 4 bases between the two germline ends. The CDR3 DNA follows: TGTGCCAGCAGGGAAAACTATGGCTACACCTTC. This codes for CASRENYGYTF.

This clone was seen a few times. This chain connects TRBV6-6 to TRBJ1-5; TRBD1 might be the D (5 bases). CDR3 length: 15 residues. Trimming removed 6 bases from V and 6 bases from J, with 18 bases in between. The V gene's germline CDR1 is MNHNY and CDR2 SVGAGI (reference sequence). In DNA form, the CDR3 reads TGTGCCAGCAGGACCGGGCAGGGAGCGGGTCAGCCCCAGCATTTT. Its translation: CASRTGQGAGQPQHF.

Only a few counts were recorded for this clone. The chain recombines TRBV3-1 (or the pseudogene TRBV3-2) with TRBJ1-2; no reliable D call. Germline V CDR1 and CDR2: LGHDT, YNNKEL (reference sequence). The CDR3 contains 13 residues. V lost 5 bases to trimming and J lost 0 bases, with 7 bases between them. CDR3 bases: TGTGCCAGCAGCGGGCTTGCTAACTATGGCTACACCTTC. It codes for CASSGLANYGYTF.

V and J are TRBV12-3 or TRBV12-4 and TRBJ2-1; D is perhaps TRBD2 (5 bases). V was pared by 7 bases and J by 9 bases, with 16 bases between. The CDR3 contains 13 residues. In DNA form, the CDR3 reads TGTGCCAGCACTACACTAGGTTGGGGTGAGCAGTTCTTC. As protein: CASTTLGWGEQFF.

This clone was picked up a small number of times. V is TRBV7-8 and J is TRBJ1-5; D not resolved. V was shortened by 1 base and J by 7 bases, with 14 bases between the two germline ends. Germline CDR1 and CDR2: SGHVS and FQNEAQ. The CDR3 length is 15 residues. CDR3 in amino acids: CASSLGASGGQPQHF. The CDR3 coding sequence is TGTGCCAGCAGCTTAGGGGCAAGCGGAGGCCAGCCCCAGCATTTT. The whole variable domain, remainder taken from reference TRBV7-8 and TRBJ1-5, is GAGVSQSPRYKVAKRGQDVALRCDPISGHVSLFWYQQALGQGPEFLTYFQNEAQLDKSGLPSDRFFAERPEGSVSTLKIQRTQQEDSAVYLCASSLGASGGQPQHFGDGTRLSIL.

V usage is TRBV5-1 and J usage is TRBJ2-2; tentative D call: TRBD1 (5 bases). The V and J ends lost 0 bases and 2 bases respectively, with 14 bases between them. The length of the CDR3 is 17 residues. The germline V gene encodes CDR1 SGHRS and CDR2 YFSETQ. This CDR3 reads CASSLALRTSNTGELFF. For the CDR3, the DNA is TGCGCCAGCAGCTTGGCCTTGAGGACATCCAACACCGGGGAGCTGTTTTTT.

The J gene is TRBJ2-7, the V gene TRBV5-1; possibly TRBD2 for D (6 bases). The CDR3 is made up of 15 amino acids. V was clipped by 2 bases and J by 7 bases, with 19 bases between them. Germline V gene sequence: CDR1 SGHRS, CDR2 YFSETQ. The DNA of the CDR3 is TGCGCCAGCAGCTTCAGCGTTGGAGGGGAAGGGGAGCAGTACTTC. It specifies CASSFSVGGEGEQYF.

The chain couples TRBV2 to TRBJ2-3; 7 bases fit TRBD2. V lost 6 bases to trimming and J lost 6 bases; unmatched junction nucleotides: 12. Germline loops: CDR1 SNHLY, CDR2 FYNNEI. This CDR3 comprises 15 residues. The CDR3: CASSSLAGRVDTQYF. CDR3 bases: TGTGCCAGCAGCTCACTAGCTGGGAGGGTTGATACGCAGTATTTT.

V is TRBV3-1 (or the pseudogene TRBV3-2) and J is TRBJ2-7; the D gene is possibly TRBD2 (5 bases). The CDR3 covers 14 residues. The V gene lost 1 base and the J gene lost 2 bases, with 9 bases spanning the gap. The V gene's germline CDR1 is LGHDT and CDR2 YNNKEL (reference sequence). CDR3 residues: CASSQVSGAYEQYF. CDR3 in DNA: TGTGCCAGCAGCCAAGTATCCGGGGCCTACGAGCAGTACTTC.